This T cell receptor (beta chain) was identified in a study of CD4+ T cells in melanoma. Study-level findings and limits: CD8+ T cell, macrophage and B cell function reportedly correlated with neoantigen-specific CD4+ T cells. Reportedly, melanoma neoantigen-specific CD4+ T cells showed varied differentiation states.

Profiling relied on immunoSEQ multiplex PCR, and the TCRdb table lists in-frame clones only, not all of them. This table holds more than 110,000 clones, around 90% found once. Germline assignment: CDR1 MNHNS and CDR2 SASEGT. V shed 4 bases and J shed 0 bases, with 10 bases lying between them. There are 16 residues in the CDR3. Concerning this clone: Antigen unknown.

The gene calls are TRBV6-1 and TRBJ2-6, with a tentative D call TRBD1 (5 bases). The TCR sequence derives from a human donor with melanoma. CDR3 sequence: CASSAVGHSGANVLTF. CDR3 bases: TGTGCCAGCAGTGCGGTAGGACACTCTGGGGCCAACGTCCTGACTTTC.